This T cell receptor beta chain emerged from a study of blood T cell repertoires in COVID-19. Study-level information: Samples of COVID-19 (acute and convalescent) were obtained from the United States, Italy and Spain. T cells, B-cell-depleted T cells, or PBMCs supplied cDNA or gDNA.

CDR3 size: 11 residues. Germline CDR1 SNHLY, CDR2 FYNNEI. V was cut by 2 bases and J by 13 bases, with 9 bases left in between. The authors' processing: Estimation of nucleated cell counts was performed using reference gene primer amplification. Sequencing was performed with immunoSEQ multiplex PCR; in TCRdb, only in-frame clones are kept and a portion is missing. D and trimming were read from the DNA, whereas the V and J calls and clone size are those reported in that table. The sample yields about 240,000 clones, approximately 86% seen once. Sequenced: peripheral blood. This sequence was found in a woman aged 70-85 years with active or convalescent COVID-19. This chain joins TRBV2 and TRBJ2-1, with D perhaps matching TRBD1 (6 bases). CDR3 nucleotide sequence: TGTGCCAGCAGTGAAAGGACAGATCAGTTCTTC. It encodes CASSERTDQFF.